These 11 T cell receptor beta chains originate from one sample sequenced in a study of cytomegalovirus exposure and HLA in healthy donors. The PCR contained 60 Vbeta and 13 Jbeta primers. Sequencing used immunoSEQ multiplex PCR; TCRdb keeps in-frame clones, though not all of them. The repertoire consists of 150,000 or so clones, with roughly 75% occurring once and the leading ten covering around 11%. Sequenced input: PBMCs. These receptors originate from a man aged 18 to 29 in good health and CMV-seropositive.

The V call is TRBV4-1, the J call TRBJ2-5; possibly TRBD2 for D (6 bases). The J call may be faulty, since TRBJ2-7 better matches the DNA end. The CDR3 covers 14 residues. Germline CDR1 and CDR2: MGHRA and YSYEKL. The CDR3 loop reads CASSQARGAYEQYF. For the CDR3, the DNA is TGCGCCAGCAGCCAAGCGCGCGGGGCCTACGAGCAGTACTTC.

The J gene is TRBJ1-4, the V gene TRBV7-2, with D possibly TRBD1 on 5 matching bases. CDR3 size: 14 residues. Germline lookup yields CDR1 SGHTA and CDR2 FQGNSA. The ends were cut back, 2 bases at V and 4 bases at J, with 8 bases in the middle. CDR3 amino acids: CASSLSGVNEKLFF. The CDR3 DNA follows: TGTGCCAGCAGCTTATCGGGGGTTAATGAAAAACTGTTTTTT.

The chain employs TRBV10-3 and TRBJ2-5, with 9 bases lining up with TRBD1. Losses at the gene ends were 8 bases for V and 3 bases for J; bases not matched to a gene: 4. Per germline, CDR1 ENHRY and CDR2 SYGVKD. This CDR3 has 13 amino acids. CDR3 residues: CAIGGTGKETQYF. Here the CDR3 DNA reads TGTGCCATCGGAGGGACAGGGAAAGAGACCCAGTACTTC.

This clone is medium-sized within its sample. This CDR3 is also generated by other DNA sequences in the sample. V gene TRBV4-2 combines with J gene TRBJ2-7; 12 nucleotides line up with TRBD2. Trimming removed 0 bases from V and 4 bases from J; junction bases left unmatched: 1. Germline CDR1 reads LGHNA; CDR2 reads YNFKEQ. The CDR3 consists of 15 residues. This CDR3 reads CASSQDLAGGYEQYF. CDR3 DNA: TGTGCCAGCAGCCAAGATCTAGCGGGAGGGTACGAGCAGTACTTC.

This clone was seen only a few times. The CDR3 nucleotides read TGTGCCAGCTCACCAGTTTTCCAGGGGAATCAGCCCCAGCATTTT. Protein sequence: CASSPVFQGNQPQHF. This chain connects TRBV18 to TRBJ1-5; a weak D match, TRBD1 (6 bases). Deletions cut 2 bases from V and 4 bases from J, with 12 bases between. The germline V gene has CDR1 KGHSH and CDR2 LQKENI. The CDR3 has 15 residues.

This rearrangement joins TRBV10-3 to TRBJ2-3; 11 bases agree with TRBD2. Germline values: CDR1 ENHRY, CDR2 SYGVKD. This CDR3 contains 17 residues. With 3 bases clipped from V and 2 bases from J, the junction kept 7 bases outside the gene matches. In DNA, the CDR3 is TGTGCCATCAGTGACGCCAGACTAGCGGGGAACACAGATACGCAGTATTTT. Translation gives CAISDARLAGNTDTQYF.

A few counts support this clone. In nucleotides, the CDR3 is TGCGCCAGCAGGGATGAAGACTTAATACAAGAGACCCAGTACTTC. This encodes CASRDEDLIQETQYF. This chain links TRBV4-1 with TRBJ2-5; D gene unclear. CDR1 is MGHRA, CDR2 YSYEKL, per germline. The CDR3 sequence is 15 residues long. Deletions cut 6 bases from V and 2 bases from J, with 16 bases between.

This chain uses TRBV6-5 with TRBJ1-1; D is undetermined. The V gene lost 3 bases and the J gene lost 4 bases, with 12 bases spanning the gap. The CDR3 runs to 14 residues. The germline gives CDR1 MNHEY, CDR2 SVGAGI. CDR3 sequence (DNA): TGTGCCAGCAGTTATTCCAGTGTATCCACTGAAGCTTTCTTT. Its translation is CASSYSSVSTEAFF.

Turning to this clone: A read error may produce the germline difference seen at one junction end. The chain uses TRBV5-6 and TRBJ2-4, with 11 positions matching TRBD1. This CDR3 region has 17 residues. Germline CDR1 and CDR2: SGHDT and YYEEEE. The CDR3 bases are TGTGCCAGCCGCTTTTGGACAGGGGGCGGGGGCAAAAACATTCAGTACTTC. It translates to CASRFWTGGGGKNIQYF.

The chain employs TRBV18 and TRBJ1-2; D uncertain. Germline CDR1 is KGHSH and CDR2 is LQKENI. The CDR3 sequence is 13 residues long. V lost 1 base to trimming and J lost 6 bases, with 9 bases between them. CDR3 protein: CASSPRAGDGYTF. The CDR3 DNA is TGTGCCAGCTCACCACGGGCCGGGGATGGCTACACCTTC.

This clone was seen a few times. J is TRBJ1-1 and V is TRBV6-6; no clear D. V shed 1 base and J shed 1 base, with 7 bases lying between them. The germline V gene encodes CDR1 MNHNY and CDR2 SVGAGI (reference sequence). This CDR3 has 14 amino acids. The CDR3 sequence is CASSYFQENTEAFF. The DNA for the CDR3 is TGTGCCAGCAGTTACTTCCAGGAGAACACTGAAGCTTTCTTT.